This T cell receptor (beta chain) derives from a study of cytomegalovirus exposure and HLA in healthy donors. Concerning this clone: Its target is unknown.

The PCR made use of 60 Vbeta and 13 Jbeta primers. Sequencing was performed with immunoSEQ multiplex PCR; in TCRdb, only in-frame clones are kept and a portion is missing. This table has about 200,000 clones, about 80% appearing once. All the people who gave samples were healthy bone marrow donors. Study conclusions and caveats: Later analysis suggested most CMV-associated TCR beta chains were HLA-restricted.

The sequence was collected from a man in his thirties or forties in good health and CMV-seronegative. Sequencing was carried out using PBMCs.

The CDR3 DNA sequence: TGTGCCAGCAGCGTAGTGTTGGGGGCGATCACTGAAGCTTTCTTT. Translated, it gives CASSVVLGAITEAFF. The genes are TRBV9 and TRBJ1-1; D perhaps matches TRBD1 (6 bases). With 0 bases removed from V and 4 bases from J, the gap between germline ends came to 13 bases. The CDR3 has 15 residues. In germline, CDR1 is SGDLS, CDR2 YYNGEE.